This T cell receptor (beta chain) was captured by sequencing in a study of Graves' ophthalmopathy and Graves' hyperthyroidism. This clonotype was seen repeatedly, ten times or more. Amplification targeted the TCR beta CDR3 regions, with RNA transcripts as the source material. In the first round, RT-PCR was carried out with HTBI primers, and a multiplex PCR formed the second round. TCRdb re-analysed the multiplex PCR reads in MiXCR, keeping a single row per CDR3 protein. The repertoire includes 660,000 or so distinct CDR3 sequences, over 40% of them detected once, and more than 2.5% sits in the top ten. CDR1 and CDR2 (germline): LNHDA, SQIVND (reference sequence). This CDR3 is 17 amino acids long. V was pared by 1 base and J by 5 bases, with 13 bases of the junction left unmatched.

The TCR sequence derives from an adult man with Graves' ophthalmopathy. Sequencing input: peripheral blood. The chain employs TRBV19 and TRBJ1-1, with 7 bases aligning to TRBD1. The CDR3: CASSIGGAGGDWTEAFF. The DNA of the CDR3 is TGTGCCAGTAGTATAGGTGGGGCAGGGGGAGACTGGACTGAAGCTTTCTTT.